Here is one TCR beta chain with its context. Its target antigen remains unknown. Qualities for individual bases were not recorded, and no much larger clone is one base off. This specimen comes from a study of CD8+ T cells in alopecia areata listed by TCRdb under 2018. Concerning the study at large: The treated patients took part in an open-label pilot trial in which moderate-to-severe alopecia areata was treated with oral tofacitinib at 5 to 10 mg twice daily. RNA came from the PAXgene miRNA kit for fixed scalp, the miRNeasy kit for PBMCs, and the RNeasy kit for mouse skin. In both human patients and the C3H/HeJ mouse model, the study applied high-throughput TCRbeta sequencing to look at T cell clonal expansion in alopecia areata. Tofacitinib was given for 6 to 18 months, followed by 6 months of follow-up off drug to assess delayed response and recurrence. immunoSEQ multiplex PCR using 35 Vbeta forward primers and 13 Jbeta reverse primers was used to amplify TCRbeta CDR3 regions. In humans, TCRbeta sequencing was performed on scalp tissue and on sorted CD4+ and CD8+ peripheral blood T cells from healthy controls and from patients with patchy or totalis/universalis alopecia areata. Tofacitinib-treated patients had biopsies at baseline and at 4 and 24 weeks of treatment, with a later scalp biopsy in several patients. Scalp clonality was compared among normal scalp (n=4), patchy alopecia areata scalp (n=8), and alopecia totalis/universalis scalp (n=8).

Library prep was done by the immunoSEQ multiplex PCR assay. For TCR sequencing, RNA was extracted from every sample and reverse transcribed into cDNA to serve as template. SuperScript III was used to make first-strand cDNA, primed with a 2:1 mix of oligo-dT and random hexamers. A synthetic immune receptor repertoire was used to assess amplification bias, and residual bias was removed computationally. As for the authors' bioinformatics: Raw reads were preprocessed for error removal, and CDR3 was defined according to IMGT conventions as running from the conserved cysteine to phenylalanine. Clonality was calculated as 1 minus Shannon entropy normalized by log2 of the number of productive unique TCRs. Scalp TCRbeta sequences were cross-referenced with sorted blood CD4 and CD8 repertoires so that the CD4 or CD8 identity of scalp clones could be inferred. Sourced from immuneACCESS, this table was stored by TCRdb with only in-frame sequences that have V and J called. A share of the clones is absent; for the studies checked, an unresolved V gene accounts for under half, and the remainder has no known explanation. V and J calls and clone size are those listed in that table; D and trimming were worked out from the DNA. The sample data list about 70,000 clones, and approximately 45% of these were observed just once. The top ten constitute about a sixth of the sample.

The trim is 6 bases for V and 7 bases for J, with a gap of 10 bases between the germline ends. CDR1 and CDR2 were assigned from the germline V gene as SQVTM and ANQGSEA. The CDR3 covers 11 residues, taking in both the cysteine and the phenylalanine. Of the read, only the CDR3 DNA is kept; its 33 bases are in frame from base 1. Study-level results and caveats: Shared TCR sequences between patients were less evident than in mice, which may be partly attributable to HLA diversity in the patient population. Resident alphabeta T cells in normal human skin are also sequenced, complicating scalp TCR repertoire analysis, unlike mouse skin dominated by gammadelta T cells. Compared with normal scalp, lesional scalp had higher clonality and more expanded CD8+ clones, particularly in alopecia totalis/universalis, a pattern that suggests antigenic drive.

Interpreted using the paper, the time point label stands for: baseline before oral tofacitinib. Lesional scalp punch biopsies and peripheral blood were obtained from alopecia areata patients. PBMCs were isolated by density centrifugation and stained for CD3, CD4 and CD8, and CD4+ and CD8+ T cells were sorted on a FACSAria. The chain links TRBV29-1 with TRBJ2-1; the D gene cannot be resolved reliably. Here the sequenced sample was CD8+ T cells sorted from blood, taken at week 0. The receptor's source is a human donor with alopecia areata. The CDR3 sequence is CSVTDQNEQFF. The DNA is as follows: TGCAGCGTCACAGACCAGAATGAGCAGTTCTTC.